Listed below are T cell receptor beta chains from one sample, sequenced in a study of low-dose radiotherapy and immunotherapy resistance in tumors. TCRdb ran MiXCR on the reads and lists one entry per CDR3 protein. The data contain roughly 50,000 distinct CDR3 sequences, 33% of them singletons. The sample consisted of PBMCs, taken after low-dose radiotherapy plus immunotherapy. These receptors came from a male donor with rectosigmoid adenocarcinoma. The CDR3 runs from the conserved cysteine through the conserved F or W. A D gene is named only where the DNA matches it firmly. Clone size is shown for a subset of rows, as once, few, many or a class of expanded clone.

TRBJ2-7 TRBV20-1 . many CSVQDRREQYF TGCAGTGTTCAAGACAGGAGAGAGCAGTACTTC
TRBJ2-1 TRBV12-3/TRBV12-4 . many CASSFNRWNEQFF TGTGCCAGCAGCTTTAACAGGTGGAATGAGCAGTTCTTC
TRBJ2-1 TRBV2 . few CASSNVGRGGEQFF TGTGCCAGCAGTAACGTCGGGCGGGGCGGTGAGCAGTTCTTC
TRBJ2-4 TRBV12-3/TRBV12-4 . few CASSLGTKNIQYF TGTGCCAGCAGTTTGGGCACCAAAAACATTCAGTACTTC
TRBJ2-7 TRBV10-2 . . CASSESLHRDEQYF TGCGCCAGCAGTGAGTCCCTCCACAGGGACGAGCAGTACTTC
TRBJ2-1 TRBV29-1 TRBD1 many CSVHRDSSYNEQFF TGCAGCGTCCATAGGGACAGCTCCTACAATGAGCAGTTCTTC
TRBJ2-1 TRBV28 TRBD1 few CASSLGQGTDEQFF TGTGCCAGCAGTTTAGGACAGGGTACCGATGAGCAGTTCTTC
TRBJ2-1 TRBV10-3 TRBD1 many CAIWDRGTNEQFF TGTGCCATTTGGGACAGGGGGACGAATGAGCAGTTCTTC
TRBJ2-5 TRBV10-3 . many CAISESPSPETQYF TGTGCCATCAGTGAGTCTCCCAGTCCAGAGACCCAGTACTTC
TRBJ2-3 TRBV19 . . CASSIQNYRSTDTQYF TGTGCCAGTAGTATACAGAACTACAGAAGCACAGATACGCAGTATTTT
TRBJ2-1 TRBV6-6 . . CASSYAGQWEQFF TGTGCCAGCAGTTACGCCGGCCAGTGGGAGCAGTTCTTC
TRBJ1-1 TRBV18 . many CASSPEVYTEAFF TGTGCCAGCTCCCCCGAAGTTTACACTGAAGCTTTCTTT
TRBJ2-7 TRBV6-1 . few CASSEAGLSYEQYF TGTGCCAGCAGTGAAGCCGGGCTATCCTACGAGCAGTACTTC
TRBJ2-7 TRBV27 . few CASSFTVAAEQYF TGTGCCAGCAGTTTCACGGTCGCAGCCGAGCAGTACTTC
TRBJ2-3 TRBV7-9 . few CASSPSWPIGHTQYF TGTGCCAGCAGCCCCTCTTGGCCCATCGGCCATACGCAGTATTTT
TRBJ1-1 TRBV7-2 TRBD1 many CASSWAPGQIAMNTEAFF TGTGCCAGCAGCTGGGCACCGGGACAGATTGCCATGAACACTGAAGCTTTCTTT
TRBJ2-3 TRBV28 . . CASRDSRGTDTQYF TGTGCCAGTCGGGACTCCCGAGGCACAGATACGCAGTATTTT
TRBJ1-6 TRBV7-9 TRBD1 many CASSLATGQGRSPLHF TGTGCCAGCAGCTTAGCGACGGGACAGGGGCGCTCACCCCTCCACTTT
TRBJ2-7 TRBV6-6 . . CASSYSMGTSYQQYF TGCGCCAGCAGTTACTCAATGGGCACTTCCTACCAGCAGTACTTC
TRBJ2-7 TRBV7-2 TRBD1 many CASSMDRLREQYF TGTGCCAGCAGCATGGACAGGTTGAGGGAGCAGTACTTC
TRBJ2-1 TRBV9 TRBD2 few CASSVGGRGNEQFF TGTGCCAGCAGCGTAGGCGGGAGGGGAAATGAGCAGTTCTTC
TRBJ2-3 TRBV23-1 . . CASSQTLNKRESSTDTQYF TGCGCCAGCAGTCAAACCCTCAATAAGAGGGAGTCTAGCACAGATACGCAGTATTTT
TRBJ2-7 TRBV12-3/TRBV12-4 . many CASSLVTDGHYEQYF TGTGCCAGCAGTTTAGTGACGGACGGACACTACGAGCAGTACTTC
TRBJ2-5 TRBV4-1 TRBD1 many CASSHGTGTGVETQYF TGCGCCAGCAGCCATGGAACCGGGACAGGGGTAGAGACCCAGTACTTC
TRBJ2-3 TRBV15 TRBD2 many CATSRAGGPTDTQYF TGTGCCACCAGCAGAGCGGGAGGGCCCACAGATACGCAGTATTTT
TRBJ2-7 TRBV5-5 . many CASSLVSSAGEQYF TGTGCCAGCAGCTTGGTCTCTTCGGCCGGCGAGCAGTACTTC